A selection of T cell receptor beta chains follows, all from one sample in a study of neurological immune-mediated disorders. A single record per CDR3 protein comes from TCRdb applying MiXCR to the 5' RACE reads. In the table there are approximately 87,000 distinct CDR3 sequences, over 12% of which are singletons. The sample consisted of PBMCs. The source of these receptors is a woman aged 50 to 60 in good health. CDR3s include the opening cysteine and the closing phenylalanine or tryptophan. The D gene is left open where the match is weak. Size values are once, few and many counts, or a class for expanded clones, and some rows have none.

j_gene | d_gene | abundance | v_gene | CDR3aa | CDR3nt
TRBJ1-1 | - | - | TRBV5-1 | CASVQGEGTEAFF | TGCGCCAGCGTACAGGGTGAAGGCACTGAAGCTTTCTTT
TRBJ2-5 | - | many | TRBV7-2 | CASSLRRIETQYF | TGTGCCAGCAGCTTGCGTCGCATAGAGACCCAGTACTTC
TRBJ2-3 | TRBD2 | many | TRBV9 | CASSATGGAGTDTQYF | TGTGCCAGCAGCGCAACCGGGGGGGCCGGCACAGATACGCAGTATTTT
TRBJ1-2 | - | many | TRBV3-1 | CASSQLSTGGDGYTF | TGTGCCAGCAGCCAGTTAAGCACAGGCGGGGATGGCTACACCTTC
TRBJ2-4 | - | many | TRBV28 | CASSPEHRGLAKNIQYF | TGTGCCAGCAGTCCCGAACACAGGGGACTAGCCAAAAACATTCAGTACTTC
TRBJ1-2 | TRBD1 | once | TRBV7-8 | CASTQRQGNNNGYTF | TGTGCCAGCACCCAGAGACAGGGGAACAATAATGGCTACACCTTC
TRBJ2-1 | - | many | TRBV5-1 | CASSLVEAGLDEQFF | TGCGCCAGCAGCTTGGTGGAAGCTGGGTTGGATGAGCAGTTCTTC
TRBJ2-3 | TRBD2 | many | TRBV28 | CASSPSGRPSHDTQYF | TGTGCCAGCAGTCCTAGCGGGAGGCCTTCACATGATACGCAGTATTTT
TRBJ1-5 | TRBD1 | few | TRBV2 | CASSLPQGGRLGSNQPQHF | TGTGCCAGCAGCCTGCCCCAGGGGGGACGACTGGGAAGCAATCAGCCCCAGCATTTT
TRBJ2-5 | - | many | TRBV5-1 | CASSGTSRETQYF | TGCGCCAGCAGCGGAACTAGTAGAGAGACCCAGTACTTC
TRBJ2-5 | - | medium-sized | TRBV20-1 | CSAIHRPSQETQYF | TGCAGTGCTATTCACAGGCCCTCTCAAGAGACCCAGTACTTC
TRBJ1-2 | - | many | TRBV5-1 | CASSPVGRQGYTF | TGCGCCAGCAGCCCGGTTGGGCGCCAAGGCTACACCTTC
TRBJ1-2 | - | many | TRBV5-1 | CAVRAYDGYTF | TGCGCGGTACGGGCCTATGATGGCTACACCTTC
TRBJ1-6 | - | many | TRBV7-2 | CASSPRVNSYNSPLHF | TGTGCCAGCAGCCCCAGGGTTAACTCCTATAATTCACCCCTCCACTTT
TRBJ1-1 | - | - | TRBV27 | CASSLWGHSPEAFF | TGTGCCAGCAGTTTATGGGGACATTCCCCTGAAGCTTTCTTT
TRBJ1-6 | - | many | TRBV6-5 | CASSYSTYGGTNNSPLHF | TGTGCCAGCAGTTACTCGACGTATGGGGGAACTAATAATTCACCCCTCCACTTT
TRBJ1-5 | - | many | TRBV19 | CASSITSRGNRRNQPQHF | TGTGCCAGTAGTATAACCTCCCGGGGTAACAGGCGGAATCAGCCCCAGCATTTT
TRBJ1-1 | TRBD1 | many | TRBV9 | CASSQGTGMNTEAFF | TGTGCCAGCAGCCAAGGGACAGGGATGAACACTGAAGCTTTCTTT
TRBJ2-3 | TRBD2 | - | TRBV18 | CASSSPLRGDTDTQYF | TGTGCCAGCTCAAGCCCCTTGCGGGGGGACACAGATACGCAGTATTTT
TRBJ2-1 | - | few | TRBV5-1 | CASSPGGGNNEQFF | TGCGCCAGCAGCCCCGGTGGCGGTAACAATGAGCAGTTCTTC
TRBJ2-3 | TRBD2 | many | TRBV11-3 | CASSAGTSGRATDTQYF | TGTGCCAGCAGCGCCGGGACTAGCGGGAGGGCCACAGATACGCAGTATTTT
TRBJ2-1 | TRBD2 | many | TRBV24-1 | CATSDFRAVSAGGTDEQFF | TGTGCCACCAGTGATTTTAGGGCCGTTTCGGCGGGAGGTACGGATGAGCAGTTCTTC
TRBJ2-7 | - | many | TRBV28 | CASRNVQGSYEQYF | TGTGCCAGCAGGAATGTACAGGGCTCCTACGAGCAGTACTTC
TRBJ1-1 | - | many | TRBV2 | CASREEGPNTEAFF | TGTGCCAGCAGAGAGGAGGGTCCGAACACTGAAGCTTTCTTT
TRBJ2-7 | TRBD2 | many | TRBV5-1 | CASSSLLAGEGEQYF | TGCGCCAGCAGCTCCCTACTAGCGGGGGAGGGCGAGCAGTACTTC
TRBJ1-2 | - | many | TRBV7-2 | CASSLQPANYGYTF | TGTGCCAGCAGCTTGCAGCCAGCTAACTATGGCTACACCTTC
TRBJ2-6 | - | many | TRBV28 | CASSLTGPSGANVLTF | TGTGCCAGCAGTTTAACAGGCCCCTCTGGGGCCAACGTCCTGACTTTC
TRBJ2-3 | TRBD1 | many | TRBV19 | CASSSRQGADTQYF | TGTGCCAGTAGTTCCCGACAGGGTGCAGATACGCAGTATTTT
TRBJ2-5 | - | many | TRBV6-6 | CASSYSIEETQYF | TGTGCCAGCAGTTACTCGATCGAAGAGACCCAGTACTTC
TRBJ2-1 | TRBD2 | few | TRBV5-1 | CASSLNAGGVYNEQFF | TGCGCCAGCAGCTTGAATGCGGGAGGGGTCTACAATGAGCAGTTCTTC
TRBJ2-5 | TRBD1 | many | TRBV10-3 | CAIRTTGTGNGETQYF | TGTGCCATCAGGACAACCGGGACAGGGAATGGTGAGACCCAGTACTTC
TRBJ2-7 | TRBD2 | few | TRBV5-1 | CASSLGREWNEQYF | TGCGCCAGCAGCTTGGGGCGGGAGTGGAACGAGCAGTACTTC
TRBJ2-2 | - | many | TRBV5-1 | CASSPGTNTGELFF | TGCGCCAGCAGTCCGGGTACGAACACCGGGGAGCTGTTTTTT
TRBJ1-4 | - | - | TRBV7-6 | CASSLEGLTEKLFF | TGTGCCAGCAGCTTAGAAGGGTTAACTGAAAAACTGTTTTTT
TRBJ2-2 | - | many | TRBV7-8 | CASSFLGRTGELFF | TGTGCCAGCAGCTTCCTAGGGCGGACCGGGGAGCTGTTTTTT
TRBJ1-1 | - | many | TRBV10-3 | CAISEVERNTEAFF | TGTGCCATCAGTGAAGTGGAGCGGAACACTGAAGCTTTCTTT
TRBJ2-1 | - | many | TRBV12-3/TRBV12-4 | CASSPLVVSYNEQFF | TGTGCCAGCAGCCCTCTCGTTGTATCCTACAATGAGCAGTTCTTC
TRBJ1-2 | TRBD1 | - | TRBV5-1 | CASSSPGTGGNGYTF | TGCGCCAGCAGCTCCCCCGGGACAGGGGGCAATGGCTACACCTTC
TRBJ2-3 | - | many | TRBV6-6 | CASGRNRDADTQYF | TGTGCCAGCGGTAGGAACAGGGACGCAGATACGCAGTATTTT
TRBJ1-1 | - | many | TRBV3-1 | CASTRGDFSGEAFF | TGTGCCAGCACTCGCGGGGATTTCAGCGGTGAAGCTTTCTTT
TRBJ2-2 | - | many | TRBV7-2 | CASSLARDTGELFF | TGTGCCAGCAGCTTAGCTCGGGATACCGGGGAGCTGTTTTTT
TRBJ2-7 | - | many | TRBV5-1 | CASSLRSGQDLTYEQYF | TGCGCCAGCAGCTTGAGGTCCGGCCAGGACTTAACCTACGAGCAGTACTTC
TRBJ2-7 | TRBD1 | many | TRBV27 | CASSSRQGLNEQYF | TGTGCCAGCAGTTCCCGACAGGGGCTGAACGAGCAGTACTTC
TRBJ1-1 | - | many | TRBV11-2 | CASSPGGAAEAFF | TGTGCCAGCAGCCCCGGGGGGGCCGCTGAAGCTTTCTTT
TRBJ2-7 | - | many | TRBV24-1 | CATSDSTRDTSYEQYF | TGTGCCACCAGTGATTCGACTCGGGACACGAGCTACGAGCAGTACTTC
TRBJ1-1 | - | many | TRBV7-8 | CASSFAPMNTEAFF | TGTGCCAGCAGCTTTGCGCCTATGAACACTGAAGCTTTCTTT
TRBJ1-4 | - | many | TRBV29-1 | CSALGSNEKLFF | TGCAGCGCTCTGGGGAGTAATGAAAAACTGTTTTTT
TRBJ1-6 | - | - | TRBV7-8 | CASSPGDRYNSPLHF | TGTGCCAGCAGCCCTGGGGACCGATATAATTCACCCCTCCACTTT
TRBJ2-7 | - | - | TRBV15 | CATSRDRRGEQYF | TGTGCCACCAGCAGAGATCGCAGGGGCGAGCAGTACTTC
TRBJ2-1 | - | many | TRBV5-1 | CASSLLGGGAQDEFF | TGCGCCAGCAGCTTGTTGGGGGGTGGGGCGCAGGACGAGTTCTTC
TRBJ2-1 | - | - | TRBV2 | CASTLFPVFEQCF | TGTGCCAGCACCCTTTTCCCGGTGTTCGAGCAGTGCTTC
TRBJ2-7 | TRBD2 | - | TRBV20-1 | CSARGDYYEQYF | TGCAGTGCCCGCGGGGACTACTACGAGCAGTACTTC
TRBJ1-1 | - | - | TRBV5-1 | CASSSRPQGENTEAFF | TGCGCCAGCAGCTCCCGACCTCAGGGAGAGAACACTGAAGCTTTCTTT
TRBJ1-6 | - | many | TRBV5-5 | CASSLQTADNSPLHF | TGTGCCAGCAGCTTGCAGACAGCCGATAATTCACCCCTCCACTTT
TRBJ1-5 | TRBD1 | many | TRBV5-1 | CASSDQGGDNQPQHF | TGCGCCAGCAGCGACCAAGGGGGCGACAATCAGCCCCAGCATTTT